Below, 8 T cell receptor beta chains from the same sample are listed, as sequenced in a study of cytomegalovirus exposure and HLA in healthy donors. The PCR ran on 60 Vbeta and 13 Jbeta primers. The table came from immunoSEQ multiplex PCR; TCRdb's copy has only in-frame clones and leaves some out. The profile covers 100,000 to 150,000 clones, with about 8.5% appearing a single time and 5% to 6% taken by the ten largest. The sample consisted of PBMCs. The source of these receptors is a man aged 40-49 years in good health and CMV-seronegative.

This clone was seen a few times. CDR3 residues: CASSLVQGAGGYTF. CDR3 nucleotide sequence: TGCGCCAGCAGCTTGGTCCAGGGGGCGGGGGGCTACACCTTC. The J gene is TRBJ1-2, the V gene TRBV5-1, with 8 bases aligning to TRBD1. The CDR3 length is 14 residues. CDR1 and CDR2 from the germline V gene are SGHRS and YFSETQ. The trim removed 0 bases at V and 8 bases at J, leaving 6 bases unmatched.

The genes are TRBV5-1 and TRBJ2-5; 7 nucleotides line up with TRBD2. The V gene end was trimmed by 4 bases and the J gene end by 7 bases; junction bases not matched to a gene: 13. Germline assignment: CDR1 SGHRS and CDR2 YFSETQ. CDR3 length: 15 amino acids. The CDR3 spells CASSAYSGQRGTQYF. CDR3 nucleotide sequence: TGCGCCAGCAGCGCCTATTCCGGGCAGCGGGGGACCCAGTACTTC.

The CDR3 reads CASGPLPTVEQFF. DNA for the CDR3: TGTGCCAGTGGTCCCCTCCCTACAGTTGAGCAGTTCTTC. The V and J genes are TRBV5-5 and TRBJ2-1; unclear D gene. Trimming removed 8 bases at V and 9 bases at J, with 18 bases between. From germline, CDR1 is SGHKS and CDR2 YYEKEE (reference sequence). The CDR3 spans 13 residues.

This clone was counted only a few times. The genes are TRBV7-9 and TRBJ2-3; possibly TRBD2 for D (6 bases). Germline loops: CDR1 SEHNR, CDR2 FQNEAQ (reference sequence). V was trimmed by 5 bases and J by 2 bases, leaving 17 bases between them. This CDR3 region has 16 residues. The CDR3 is CASSPSAGPLTDTQYF. The DNA for the CDR3 is TGTGCCAGCAGCCCTTCTGCGGGGCCCCTCACAGATACGCAGTATTTT.

Only a few counts were recorded for this clone. The genes are TRBV15 and TRBJ2-5; TRBD1 is a possible D gene (6 bases). The CDR3 consists of 15 residues. CDR1 and CDR2 from the germline V gene are LNHNV and YYDKDF (reference sequence). V was shortened by 1 base and J by 0 bases, with 9 bases between the two germline ends. CDR3 DNA: TGTGCCACCAGCAGAGGGGACAAGTACCAAGAGACCCAGTACTTC. Translated: CATSRGDKYQETQYF.

This clone came up a few times. The chain recombines TRBV4-1 with TRBJ2-1, with 10 bases that match TRBD1. The germline V gene encodes CDR1 MGHRA and CDR2 YSYEKL. With V trimmed by 0 bases and J by 4 bases, 6 bases remained unmatched. The CDR3 contains 17 residues. The CDR3 DNA follows: TGCGCCAGCAGCCAAGATAGAGACAGGGGGCTTTACAATGAGCAGTTCTTC. Protein: CASSQDRDRGLYNEQFF.

The chain links TRBV7-9 to TRBJ1-1; weak D call: TRBD1 (5 bases). Trimming took off 3 bases at V and 4 bases at J, with 12 bases between the two ends. This CDR3 spans 14 amino acids. Per germline, CDR1 SEHNR and CDR2 FQNEAQ (reference sequence). Here the CDR3 reads CASSFAGEGTEAFF. The CDR3 region has the DNA TGTGCCAGCAGCTTCGCGGGGGAGGGCACTGAAGCTTTCTTT.

This clone has only a few counts. The V and J genes are TRBV7-2 and TRBJ2-7; D is perhaps TRBD1 (5 bases). Trimming cost V 1 base and J 7 bases, with 8 bases left between them. This CDR3 is 12 amino acids long. From germline, CDR1 is SGHTA and CDR2 FQGNSA. CDR3 residues: CASSLVGAEQYF. The DNA for the CDR3 is TGTGCCAGCAGCTTAGTAGGGGCGGAGCAGTACTTC.